The 7 T cell receptor beta chains listed next were all sequenced from one sample in a study of regulatory T cells in long-lasting Graves disease. Building of the TCR beta libraries involved iRepertoire HTBI primers and Arm-PCR of CDR3 regions. TCRdb independently ran MiXCR on the multiplex PCR reads; one entry per CDR3 protein. This table holds some 430,000 distinct CDR3 sequences, about a fifth found once. The time point is: persistent/refractory GD, antithyroid drugs over 5 years with positive TRAb. The TCR library used RNA extracted from PBMCs. Sequenced here: peripheral blood mononuclear cells (PBMCs), sampled when the disease was refractory, from a patient treated with antithyroid drugs. The source of these receptors is a female donor with Graves disease.

This clonotype was picked up many times. This chain connects TRBV6-1 to TRBJ2-5; 8 bases map to TRBD1. The CDR3 runs 14 residues. Losses at the gene ends were 6 bases for V and 5 bases for J; bases not matched to a gene: 8. Germline V gene lookup returns CDR1 MNHNS and CDR2 SASEGT. CDR3 sequence: CASRKGGTGETQYF. CDR3 nucleotides: TGTGCCAGCAGAAAAGGTGGGACAGGCGAGACCCAGTACTTC.

Comment on this clonotype: This may arise from a read error, as a much more abundant clone is one base away. V is TRBV28 and J is TRBJ1-4; 8 nucleotides agree with TRBD1. V lost 6 bases to trimming and J lost 12 bases; unmatched junction nucleotides: 9. CDR1 and CDR2 (germline): MDHEN, SYDVKM. The CDR3 has 13 amino acids. CDR3 amino acids: CASRLTGEEELFF. For the CDR3, the DNA is TGTGCCAGCAGACTGACAGGGGAGGAAGAACTGTTTTTT.

The table lists this clonotype with a few counts. The CDR3 DNA is TGTGCCAGCAGTGAAGCAAAGGCAAGCACCATATATTTT. Its protein product is CASSEAKASTIYF. The rearrangement uses TRBV6-1 and TRBJ1-3; D is uncertain. The CDR3 has 13 amino acids. Germline V lookup: CDR1 MNHNS, CDR2 SASEGT. The germline V and J ends were trimmed by 0 bases and 9 bases, with 9 bases remaining between them.

This clonotype showed up many times. The chain has TRBV11-2 and TRBJ1-3; D uncertain. V was cut by 0 bases and J by 0 bases, with 6 bases left in between. Germline CDR1 SGHAT, CDR2 FQNNGV. The CDR3 has 15 residues. CDR3 region: CASSLDLYSGNTIYF. CDR3 in DNA: TGTGCCAGCAGCTTAGATCTCTACTCTGGAAACACCATATATTTT.

This clonotype was seen repeatedly, ten times or more. This chain links TRBV28 with TRBJ1-5, with TRBD1 identical over 10 bases. Germline V gene sequence: CDR1 MDHEN, CDR2 SYDVKM. Trimming removed 7 bases from V and 2 bases from J; junction bases left unmatched: 32. The CDR3 extends over 24 amino acids. CDR3 bases: TGTGCCAGCACTACCCCCCATCCCCTAAAACCGGGACAGGGGATATCGTACGGCAATCAGCCCCAGCATTTT. It yields the protein CASTTPHPLKPGQGISYGNQPQHF.

This clonotype showed up many times. The chain links TRBV15 to TRBJ2-7; 9 nucleotides match TRBD2. This CDR3 has 13 amino acids. CDR1 and CDR2 (germline): LNHNV, YYDKDF (reference sequence). V shed 2 bases and J 4 bases; nucleotides not matched to a gene: 0. The CDR3 sequence is CATSRSGGYEQYF. The CDR3 DNA is TGTGCCACCAGCAGAAGCGGGGGGTACGAGCAGTACTTC.

The gene calls are TRBV5-4 and TRBJ1-6; 7 bases match TRBD1. The CDR3 has 13 residues. Trimming removed 5 bases from V and 9 bases from J; junction bases left unmatched: 5. Germline assignment: CDR1 SGHNT and CDR2 YYREEE (reference sequence). The CDR3 sequence: CASRRDRASPLHF. In DNA form, the CDR3 reads TGTGCCAGCAGACGAGACAGGGCTTCACCCCTCCACTTT.